The 21 T cell receptor beta chains listed next were all sequenced from one sample in a study of T cell responses to AZD1222 COVID-19 vaccine (dated by TCRdb to the early 2020s). The sample's time point label, decoded: baseline before first vaccination. The receptor library was made with the immunoSEQ multiplex PCR assay. TCRdb carries this immuneACCESS record with in-frame sequences only. Its versions omit some clonotypes, under half of them owing to an unresolved V gene in the studies checked, with the rest unexplained. This sample has about 130,000 clones in its table, and about 94% of those were observed once. The ten largest clones take up around 7% of the sample. Sample: peripheral blood, taken on day 0 of AZD1222 vaccination. All receptors derive from an adult in good health.

This clone has a single count. The chain combines TRBV7-6 with TRBJ2-2; unclear D gene. CDR1 and CDR2 (germline): SGHVS, FNYEAQ. The CDR3 extends over 14 amino acids. The V end was cut by 5 bases, the J end by 4 bases, with 11 bases between. The CDR3 nucleotides read TGTGCCAGCAGCCCGCAGAGATCCACCGGGGAGCTGTTTTTT. The encoded protein is CASSPQRSTGELFF.

This chain uses TRBV7-8 with TRBJ1-4; D gene unclear. Germline V gene lookup returns CDR1 SGHVS and CDR2 FQNEAQ. Deletions cut 4 bases from V and 7 bases from J, with 13 bases between. CDR3 length: 14 residues. The CDR3 sequence: CASSYGIRGEKLFF. CDR3 coding DNA: TGTGCCAGCAGCTACGGGATCCGGGGTGAAAAACTGTTTTTT.

The CDR3 sequence: CASSRPGETQYF. For the CDR3, the DNA is TGTGCCAGCAGCCGTCCGGGGGAGACCCAGTACTTC. The V call is TRBV27, the J call TRBJ2-5; tentatively, D is TRBD2 (5 bases). The CDR3 extends over 12 amino acids. Deletions cut 6 bases from V and 5 bases from J, with 10 bases between. Germline assignment: CDR1 MNHEY and CDR2 SMNVEV (reference sequence).

J is TRBJ2-1 and V is TRBV9; TRBD2 agrees at 11 bases. The V segment lost 1 base and the J segment 5 bases; nucleotides outside the gene matches: 5. Per germline, CDR1 SGDLS and CDR2 YYNGEE. This CDR3 has 16 residues. CDR3 bases: TGTGCCAGCAGCGTACCCCAACTAGCGGGAGACAATGAGCAGTTCTTC. It yields the protein CASSVPQLAGDNEQFF.

The V call is TRBV19, the J call TRBJ1-3; tentatively, D is TRBD1 (6 bases). The CDR3 runs 16 residues. V lost 5 bases and J lost 2, with 16 bases in between. Germline lookup yields CDR1 LNHDA and CDR2 SQIVND (reference sequence). CDR3 protein: CASSFTQTGPGNTIYF. In nucleotides, the CDR3 is TGTGCCAGTAGTTTTACACAGACAGGTCCTGGAAACACCATATATTTT.

The chain uses TRBV10-3 and TRBJ1-1, with a possible D match to TRBD1 (5 bases). The CDR3 totals 14 residues. V lost 6 bases, J lost 3 bases, and 14 bases lay in between. CDR1 ENHRY and CDR2 SYGVKD come from the germline V gene. CDR3 nucleotides: TGTGCCATCAGCGGGACCCTGGAGTACACTGAAGCTTTCTTT. It yields the protein CAISGTLEYTEAFF.

The chain carries TRBV28 and TRBJ1-5; no definite D call. Trimming stripped 6 bases from V and 3 bases from J, with 6 bases between. CDR3 length: 12 amino acids. The V gene's germline CDR1 is MDHEN and CDR2 SYDVKM. CDR3 in DNA: TGTGCCAGCAGACAGTCCAATCAGCCCCAGCATTTT. This sequence encodes CASRQSNQPQHF. Based on the CDR3 plus reference TRBV28 and TRBJ1-5, the full variable domain is DVKVTQSSRYLVKRTGEKVFLECVQDMDHENMFWYRQDPGLGLRLIYFSYDVKMKEKGDIPEGYSVSREKKERFSLILESASTNQTSMYLCASRQSNQPQHFGDGTRLSIL.

The rearrangement joins TRBV5-1 to TRBJ2-7; D is unresolved. Trimming took off 1 base at V and 1 base at J, with 9 bases between the two ends. CDR1 is SGHRS and CDR2 is YFSETQ in the germline V gene. The CDR3 contains 14 residues. CDR3 nucleotide sequence: TGCGCCAGCAGCTTGTCGACCGCATCCTACGAGCAGTACTTC. Amino acids: CASSLSTASYEQYF.

The V call is TRBV7-9, the J call TRBJ2-1; 10 bases agree with TRBD2. The CDR3 is made up of 16 amino acids. J was trimmed by 8 bases and V by 3 bases; bases with no gene match: 10. Germline CDR1 is SEHNR and CDR2 is FQNEAQ (reference sequence). CDR3 sequence reads: CASSLVTSGPLYEQFF. Written as DNA, the CDR3 is TGTGCCAGCAGCTTGGTGACTAGCGGGCCTCTATATGAGCAGTTCTTC.

J is TRBJ1-4 and V is TRBV5-6; D is unclear. V gave up 0 bases and J gave up 8 bases, with 8 bases separating them. This CDR3 is 13 amino acids long. Germline CDR1 and CDR2: SGHDT and YYEEEE. The CDR3 nucleotides are TGTGCCAGCAGCTTGGTTGGTTTCGAAAAACTGTTTTTT. This encodes CASSLVGFEKLFF. Supplemented by reference TRBV5-6 and TRBJ1-4, the full variable domain reads DAGVTQSPTHLIKTRGQQVTLRCSPKSGHDTVSWYQQALGQGPQFIFQYYEEEERQRGNFPDRFSGHQFPNYSSELNVNALLLGDSALYLCASSLVGFEKLFFGSGTQLSVL.

The chain has TRBV12-3 or TRBV12-4 and TRBJ2-1, with D unclear. CDR3 size: 13 residues. Trimming cost V 3 bases and J 0 bases, with 3 bases left between them. CDR3 in amino acids: CASSFNSYNEQFF. The CDR3 nucleotides read TGTGCCAGCAGTTTCAACTCCTACAATGAGCAGTTCTTC.

The rearrangement links TRBV6-6 to TRBJ2-5; no definite D call. The CDR3 is made up of 14 amino acids. In germline, CDR1 is MNHNY, CDR2 SVGAGI (reference sequence). Trimming removed 1 base at V and 3 bases at J, with 9 bases between. The CDR3 DNA reads as TGTGCCAGCAGTTACTGGGGTGAGGAAGAGACCCAGTACTTC. Residues: CASSYWGEEETQYF.

V is TRBV19 and J is TRBJ2-2; the D is unclear. Germline values: CDR1 LNHDA, CDR2 SQIVND (reference sequence). Trimming shortened V by 5 bases and J by 0 bases, and 7 bases separated the two germline ends. The CDR3 contains 14 residues. Written as DNA, the CDR3 is TGTGCCAGTAGTGAAGAGACGAACACCGGGGAGCTGTTTTTT. Translated, it gives CASSEETNTGELFF.

This clone appeared a single time. This rearrangement joins TRBV9 to TRBJ1-2; 9 bases align to TRBD1. V lost 4 bases, J lost 8 bases, and 12 bases stayed unmatched. Germline CDR1 is SGDLS and CDR2 is YYNGEE. This CDR3 has 15 residues. The chain's CDR3 is CASSTWTGVFEGYTF. In DNA form, the CDR3 reads TGTGCCAGCAGCACCTGGACAGGGGTGTTCGAAGGCTACACCTTC.

Note on this clone: Its ends do not fully match the called genes, so a read error is possible. This chain connects TRBV12-5 to TRBJ2-2, with D perhaps TRBD1 or TRBD2 (5 bases each). The CDR3 runs to 16 residues. Germline CDR1 LGHNT, CDR2 FRNRAP. The CDR3 loop is CASGFVEGSNTGELFF. The DNA of the CDR3 is TGTGCTAGTGGTTTCGTCGAGGGGTCGAATACCGGGGAGCTGTTTTTT. Full variable domain (rest looked up from reference TRBV12-5 and TRBJ2-2): DARVTQTPRHKVTEMGQEVTMRCQPILGHNTVFWYRQTMMQGLELLAYFRNRAPLDDSGMPKDRFSAEMPDATLATLKIQPSEPRDSAVYFCASGFVEGSNTGELFFGEGSRLTVL.

The chain combines TRBV30 with TRBJ2-7; perhaps TRBD2 as D (6 bases). Germline CDR1 is GTSNPN and CDR2 is SVGIG (reference sequence). V was shortened by 5 bases and J by 3 bases, with 11 bases between the two germline ends. The CDR3 consists of 12 residues. The CDR3 region is CAWDGGSYEQYF. CDR3 bases: TGTGCCTGGGACGGGGGTAGCTACGAGCAGTACTTC.

The chain is built from TRBV4-1 and TRBJ2-7; D not resolved. CDR1 is MGHRA, CDR2 YSYEKL, per germline. Trimming left V 0 bases short and J 2 bases short, with 11 bases between. CDR3 length: 15 residues. Here the CDR3 DNA reads TGCGCCAGCAGCCAAGAGGCCAGGTTTACCTACGAGCAGTACTTC. This translates into CASSQEARFTYEQYF.

This clone was seen a single time. The rearrangement links TRBV9 to TRBJ2-1; D is perhaps TRBD2 (5 bases). CDR1 is SGDLS, CDR2 YYNGEE, per germline. The CDR3 totals 13 residues. V was pared by 0 bases and J by 10 bases, with 11 bases between. The CDR3 loop is CASSVVASKEQFF. The CDR3 coding sequence is TGTGCCAGCAGCGTAGTGGCTAGCAAAGAGCAGTTCTTC.

V and J are TRBV7-9 and TRBJ2-1, with 7 bases matching TRBD2. This CDR3 has 17 residues. J was trimmed by 7 bases and V by 2 bases; bases with no gene match: 14. Germline V gives CDR1 SEHNR, CDR2 FQNEAQ (reference sequence). CDR3 in DNA: TGTGCCAGCAGCTTACGTGGGGAGGGAAGGATCTGGAATGAGCAGTTCTTC. This gives the protein CASSLRGEGRIWNEQFF.

The chain recombines TRBV15 with TRBJ2-5, with a possible D match to TRBD2 (6 bases). V was shortened by 5 bases and J by 5 bases, with 9 bases between the two germline ends. The CDR3 runs to 12 residues. Germline lookup yields CDR1 LNHNV and CDR2 YYDKDF (reference sequence). The CDR3 DNA sequence: TGTGCCACCAGCGGTGCGGGGGAGACCCAGTACTTC. Its protein is CATSGAGETQYF. The full variable domain, completed using reference TRBV15 and TRBJ2-5, is DAMVIQNPRYQVTQFGKPVTLSCSQTLNHNVMYWYQQKSSQAPKLLFHYYDKDFNNEADTPDNFQSRRPNTSFCFLDIRSPGLGDTAMYLCATSGAGETQYFGPGTRLLVL.

The chain uses TRBV6-5 and TRBJ1-1; 7 bases agree with TRBD1. The CDR3 is 15 amino acids. V dropped 6 bases and J dropped 5; count of bases not matched to a gene: 12. Germline V gene lookup returns CDR1 MNHEY and CDR2 SVGAGI. The CDR3 loop reads CASSSLGEGATEAFF. In DNA form, the CDR3 reads TGTGCCAGCAGCTCTCTGGGGGAGGGGGCAACTGAAGCTTTCTTT.